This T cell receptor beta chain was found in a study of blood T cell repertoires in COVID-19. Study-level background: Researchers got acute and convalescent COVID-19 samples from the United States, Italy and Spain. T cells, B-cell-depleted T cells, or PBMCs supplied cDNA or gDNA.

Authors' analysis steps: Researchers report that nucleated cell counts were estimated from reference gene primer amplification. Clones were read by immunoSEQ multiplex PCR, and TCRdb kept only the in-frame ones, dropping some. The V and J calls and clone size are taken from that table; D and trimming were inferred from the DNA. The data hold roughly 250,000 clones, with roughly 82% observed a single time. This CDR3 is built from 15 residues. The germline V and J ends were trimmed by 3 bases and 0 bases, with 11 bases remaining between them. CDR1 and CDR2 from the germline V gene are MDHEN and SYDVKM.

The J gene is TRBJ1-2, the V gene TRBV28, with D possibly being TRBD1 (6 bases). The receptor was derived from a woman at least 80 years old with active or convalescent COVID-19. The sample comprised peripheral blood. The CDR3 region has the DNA TGTGCCAGCAGTTTTCTGGGGGCCCCTAACTATGGCTACACCTTC. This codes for CASSFLGAPNYGYTF.